Listed below are T cell receptor beta chains from one sample, sequenced in a study of graft-versus-host responses after intestinal transplantation. Using immunoSEQ multiplex PCR, the repertoire was profiled, and TCRdb retains in-frame clones only, with some absent. The repertoire holds around 36,000 clones, with 90% to 95% as singletons. These receptors have no known antigen. The sequencing used unstimulated CD8+ T cells sorted from spleen or lymph node cells, collected before transplant. The receptors originated from a human donor who was the organ donor for an intestinal transplant. Both conserved end residues are part of each CDR3. A D gene is named only where the DNA matches it firmly. Size tells how often a clone was seen (once, few, many) or the class of an expanded clone, and some rows leave it out.

D: TRBD1
V: TRBV7-9
length: 15
J: TRBJ1-2
size: NA
CDR3: CASSLGDRLPDGYTF
DNA: TGTGCCAGCAGCTTAGGGGACAGGCTTCCTGATGGCTACACCTTC

D: NA
V: TRBV5-6
length: 14
J: TRBJ2-7
size: NA
CDR3: CASSLSGYSYEQYF
DNA: TGTGCCAGCAGCTTGTCCGGGTACTCCTACGAGCAGTACTTC

D: TRBD2
V: TRBV7-9
length: 16
J: TRBJ2-3
size: NA
CDR3: CASSLPQRGGIDTQYF
DNA: TGTGCCAGCAGCTTACCCCAGCGGGGGGGGATAGATACGCAGTATTTT

D: TRBD1
V: TRBV12-5
length: 15
J: TRBJ2-5
size: once
CDR3: CASCGTGALGETQYF
DNA: TGTGCTAGTTGTGGGACAGGGGCCCTAGGAGAGACCCAGTACTTC

D: NA
V: TRBV4-1
length: 15
J: TRBJ2-3
size: NA
CDR3: CASSQDLYGADTQYF
DNA: TGCGCCAGCAGCCAAGATCTTTACGGGGCAGATACGCAGTATTTT

D: TRBD2
V: TRBV5-4
length: 15
J: TRBJ2-3
size: NA
CDR3: CASSFAGGPTDTQYF
DNA: TGTGCCAGCAGCTTCGCGGGGGGGCCGACAGATACGCAGTATTTT

D: NA
V: TRBV6-5
length: 13
J: TRBJ2-7
size: NA
CDR3: CASSYKLAYEQYF
DNA: TGTGCCAGCAGTTACAAACTAGCCTACGAGCAGTACTTC

D: TRBD1
V: TRBV19
length: 13
J: TRBJ1-5
size: NA
CDR3: CASSGTGEQPQHF
DNA: TGTGCCAGTAGCGGGACAGGGGAACAGCCCCAGCATTTT

D: TRBD1
V: TRBV4-3
length: 17
J: TRBJ2-3
size: NA
CDR3: CASSPGTGGRIADTQYF
DNA: TGCGCCAGCAGCCCAGGGACAGGGGGCCGTATCGCAGATACGCAGTATTTT

D: NA
V: TRBV4-1
length: 14
J: TRBJ2-1
size: NA
CDR3: CASSQDPGSNEQFF
DNA: TGCGCCAGCAGCCAAGATCCCGGGAGCAATGAGCAGTTCTTC

D: TRBD1
V: TRBV4-3
length: 17
J: TRBJ2-1
size: NA
CDR3: CASSQEGQGSSYNEQFF
DNA: TGCGCCAGCAGCCAAGAAGGACAGGGTAGCTCCTACAATGAGCAGTTCTTC

D: NA
V: TRBV30
length: 15
J: TRBJ1-5
size: NA
CDR3: CAWSEGATNNQPQHF
DNA: TGTGCCTGGAGTGAAGGGGCGACGAACAATCAGCCCCAGCATTTT

D: TRBD1
V: TRBV6-5
length: 14
J: TRBJ1-1
size: NA
CDR3: CASSPDRGNTEAFF
DNA: TGTGCCAGCAGCCCCGACAGGGGCAACACTGAAGCTTTCTTT

D: NA
V: TRBV30
length: 12
J: TRBJ2-3
size: NA
CDR3: CAWSAQGDTQYF
DNA: TGTGCCTGGAGTGCTCAAGGGGATACGCAGTATTTT

D: NA
V: TRBV19
length: 15
J: TRBJ1-1
size: NA
CDR3: CASSPWKMGYTEAFF
DNA: TGTGCCAGTAGTCCCTGGAAAATGGGGTACACTGAAGCTTTCTTT

D: NA
V: TRBV29-1
length: 16
J: TRBJ1-1
size: NA
CDR3: CSVEGRGHLMNTEAFF
DNA: TGCAGCGTTGAAGGCAGGGGCCACCTTATGAACACTGAAGCTTTCTTT

D: TRBD1
V: TRBV6-5
length: 14
J: TRBJ1-6
size: NA
CDR3: CASTDTGGGSPLHF
DNA: TGTGCCAGCACCGATACAGGGGGCGGTTCACCCCTCCACTTT

D: NA
V: TRBV15
length: 16
J: TRBJ1-6
size: NA
CDR3: CATSRDSVTPNSPLHF
DNA: TGTGCCACCAGCAGAGATAGTGTCACTCCGAATTCACCCCTCCACTTT

D: NA
V: TRBV11-2
length: 12
J: TRBJ2-2
size: NA
CDR3: CASSPLGGELFF
DNA: TGTGCCAGCAGCCCCCTGGGGGGGGAGCTGTTTTTT

D: TRBD2
V: TRBV7-9
length: 15
J: TRBJ2-1
size: NA
CDR3: CASSARTSGDNEQFF
DNA: TGTGCCAGCAGCGCTAGGACTAGCGGGGACAATGAGCAGTTCTTC

D: NA
V: TRBV10-3
length: 13
J: TRBJ2-1
size: NA
CDR3: CAISESMVNEQFF
DNA: TGTGCCATCAGTGAGTCGATGGTTAATGAGCAGTTCTTC

D: NA
V: TRBV19
length: 14
J: TRBJ2-7
size: once
CDR3: CASSIQGRSYEQYF
DNA: TGTGCCAGTAGTATACAGGGACGGTCCTACGAGCAGTACTTC

D: NA
V: TRBV27
length: 18
J: TRBJ1-5
size: once
CDR3: CASSLSFSFGPDNQPQHF
DNA: TGTGCCAGCAGTTTATCGTTTTCGTTTGGTCCGGACAATCAGCCCCAGCATTTT

D: TRBD2
V: TRBV7-2
length: 14
J: TRBJ2-3
size: NA
CDR3: CASSLAFSGVDRYF
DNA: TGTGCCAGCAGCTTAGCGTTTAGCGGGGTGGATCGGTATTTT

D: NA
V: TRBV5-4
length: 14
J: TRBJ1-5
size: NA
CDR3: CASSLGGSGQPQHF
DNA: TGTGCCAGCAGCCTAGGGGGTTCGGGTCAGCCCCAGCATTTT

D: NA
V: TRBV21-1
length: 15
J: TRBJ1-1
size: NA
CDR3: CASSKDQGANTEAFF
DNA: TGTGCCAGCAGCAAAGATCAGGGGGCGAACACTGAAGCTTTCTTT

D: NA
V: TRBV19
length: 15
J: TRBJ2-2
size: NA
CDR3: CASSIQGPNTGELFF
DNA: TGTGCCAGTAGCATTCAGGGGCCTAACACCGGGGAGCTGTTTTTT

D: NA
V: TRBV27
length: 13
J: TRBJ1-1
size: once
CDR3: CASQRSLNTEAFF
DNA: TGTGCCAGTCAGAGAAGCTTGAACACTGAAGCTTTCTTT

D: TRBD1
V: TRBV9
length: 16
J: TRBJ2-1
size: NA
CDR3: CASSAQGAGFNNEQFF
DNA: TGTGCCAGCAGCGCCCAGGGGGCAGGCTTTAACAATGAGCAGTTCTTC

D: NA
V: TRBV11-3
length: 14
J: TRBJ1-1
size: NA
CDR3: CASTQDGQNTEAFF
DNA: TGTGCCAGCACCCAAGACGGACAGAACACTGAAGCTTTCTTT

D: TRBD2
V: TRBV11-2
length: 13
J: TRBJ2-1
size: NA
CDR3: CASEAGEYNEQFF
DNA: TGTGCCAGCGAGGCGGGGGAATACAATGAGCAGTTCTTC

D: NA
V: TRBV30
length: 11
J: TRBJ2-1
size: NA
CDR3: CAWSVLSEQFF
DNA: TGTGCCTGGAGTGTACTCAGTGAGCAGTTCTTC

D: NA
V: TRBV10-3
length: 13
J: TRBJ1-1
size: NA
CDR3: CAISRVYGTEAFF
DNA: TGTGCCATCAGCCGGGTGTACGGCACTGAAGCTTTCTTT

D: NA
V: TRBV19
length: 14
J: TRBJ1-1
size: NA
CDR3: CASTLGSWNTEAFF
DNA: TGTGCCAGTACCTTGGGCAGTTGGAACACTGAAGCTTTCTTT

D: NA
V: TRBV4-1
length: 16
J: TRBJ1-2
size: once
CDR3: CASSQDLGRLHYGYTF
DNA: TGCGCCAGCAGCCAAGATCTTGGGAGGCTCCACTATGGCTACACCTTC

D: NA
V: TRBV28
length: 16
J: TRBJ1-2
size: NA
CDR3: CASSLKVGQINYGYTF
DNA: TGTGCCAGCAGTTTAAAAGTAGGTCAGATAAACTATGGCTACACCTTC

D: NA
V: TRBV2
length: 15
J: TRBJ1-5
size: few
CDR3: CASRVSLGSNQPQHF
DNA: TGTGCCAGCAGGGTCTCGTTGGGGAGCAATCAGCCCCAGCATTTT

D: NA
V: TRBV21-1
length: 15
J: TRBJ1-4
size: NA
CDR3: CASSTRDRSNEKLFF
DNA: TGTGCCAGCAGCACCCGGGACCGAAGTAATGAAAAACTGTTTTTT

D: TRBD1
V: TRBV6-6
length: 12
J: TRBJ2-7
size: NA
CDR3: CAIATGSYEQYF
DNA: TGTGCCATCGCGACAGGGAGCTACGAGCAGTACTTC

D: NA
V: TRBV4-1
length: 13
J: TRBJ2-5
size: NA
CDR3: CASSPRVEETQYF
DNA: TGCGCCAGCAGCCCCCGGGTAGAGGAGACCCAGTACTTC

D: NA
V: TRBV6-5
length: 12
J: TRBJ1-5
size: NA
CDR3: CASSYPGQPQHF
DNA: TGTGCCAGCAGTTACCCGGGACAGCCCCAGCATTTT

D: NA
V: TRBV6-6
length: 15
J: TRBJ2-4
size: NA
CDR3: CASSSTGIGKNIQYF
DNA: TGTGCCAGCAGTTCGACAGGTATAGGCAAAAACATTCAGTACTTC

D: NA
V: TRBV9
length: 12
J: TRBJ1-1
size: NA
CDR3: CASSPWGTEAFF
DNA: TGTGCCAGCAGCCCTTGGGGCACTGAAGCTTTCTTT

D: TRBD2
V: TRBV2
length: 19
J: TRBJ2-3
size: NA
CDR3: CASTGDRTSGGASTDTQYF
DNA: TGTGCCAGCACCGGGGATAGGACTAGCGGGGGGGCAAGCACAGATACGCAGTATTTT

D: NA
V: TRBV9
length: 15
J: TRBJ1-1
size: NA
CDR3: CASSVAGGRVTEAFF
DNA: TGTGCCAGCAGCGTAGCTGGGGGGCGGGTAACTGAAGCTTTCTTT

D: TRBD1
V: TRBV30
length: 18
J: TRBJ1-1
size: NA
CDR3: CAWSVGPTGDRLNTEAFF
DNA: TGTGCCTGGAGTGTAGGCCCTACGGGGGACAGACTTAACACTGAAGCTTTCTTT

D: TRBD2
V: TRBV7-3
length: 14
J: TRBJ2-5
size: NA
CDR3: CASSLTGGEETQYF
DNA: TGTGCCAGCAGCTTGACGGGGGGTGAGGAGACCCAGTACTTC

D: TRBD1
V: TRBV5-4
length: 17
J: TRBJ1-2
size: NA
CDR3: CASSLGDRESYPRGYTF
DNA: TGTGCCAGCAGCTTGGGGGACAGGGAAAGCTACCCCAGGGGCTACACCTTC

D: NA
V: TRBV5-6
length: 15
J: TRBJ1-6
size: NA
CDR3: CASSLDNPYNSPLHF
DNA: TGTGCCAGCAGCTTGGACAATCCTTATAATTCACCCCTCCACTTT

D: TRBD1
V: TRBV9
length: 15
J: TRBJ2-3
size: NA
CDR3: CASSVGTGDTDTQYF
DNA: TGTGCCAGCAGCGTAGGGACAGGGGACACAGATACGCAGTATTTT

D: NA
V: TRBV30
length: 14
J: TRBJ1-1
size: NA
CDR3: CAWTPRWDNTEAFF
DNA: TGTGCCTGGACCCCTCGGTGGGACAACACTGAAGCTTTCTTT

D: NA
V: TRBV4-1
length: 16
J: TRBJ1-1
size: NA
CDR3: CASSQDWAGENTEAFF
DNA: TGCGCCAGCAGCCAAGACTGGGCAGGGGAGAATACTGAAGCTTTCTTT

D: NA
V: TRBV4-2
length: 16
J: TRBJ1-5
size: NA
CDR3: CASSQVESGSNQPQHF
DNA: TGTGCCAGCAGCCAAGTGGAATCCGGGAGCAATCAGCCCCAGCATTTT

D: TRBD2
V: TRBV4-3
length: 15
J: TRBJ2-2
size: NA
CDR3: CASSSGLAGTGELFF
DNA: TGCGCCAGCAGCTCGGGACTAGCGGGGACCGGGGAGCTGTTTTTT

D: TRBD2
V: TRBV11-3
length: 15
J: TRBJ2-1
size: NA
CDR3: CASSSTSGGYNEQFF
DNA: TGTGCCAGCAGCTCGACTAGCGGGGGATACAATGAGCAGTTCTTC

D: NA
V: TRBV7-2
length: 14
J: TRBJ2-1
size: NA
CDR3: CASSLVGSYNEQFF
DNA: TGTGCCAGCAGCTTAGTGGGGTCCTACAATGAGCAGTTCTTC

D: TRBD1
V: TRBV7-6
length: 16
J: TRBJ2-5
size: once
CDR3: CASSPDPGGYQETQYF
DNA: TGTGCCAGCAGCCCGGACCCAGGGGGATACCAAGAGACCCAGTACTTC

D: TRBD1
V: TRBV4-1
length: 15
J: TRBJ1-2
size: NA
CDR3: CASSHREQGSYGYTF
DNA: TGCGCCAGCAGCCACCGTGAACAGGGGTCCTATGGCTACACCTTC

D: NA
V: TRBV4-3
length: 14
J: TRBJ1-5
size: NA
CDR3: CASSQVWVNQPQHF
DNA: TGCGCCAGCAGCCAAGTCTGGGTCAATCAGCCCCAGCATTTT

D: TRBD1
V: TRBV4-1
length: 13
J: TRBJ1-2
size: NA
CDR3: CASSRRQGWGYTF
DNA: TGCGCCAGCAGCCGAAGACAGGGCTGGGGCTACACCTTC